The entry that follows covers one TCR beta chain sequence. The data were obtained in a study of regulatory T cells in long-lasting Graves disease. Across the whole study: Newly diagnosed Graves' patients had taken antithyroid drugs under 3 months.

Time point meaning: newly diagnosed GD, antithyroid drugs for less than 3 months. Researchers made the TCR library from RNA that was extracted from PBMCs. Into tubes containing EDTA, approximately 9 milliliters of peripheral blood were drawn. Arm-PCR with iRepertoire HTBI primers amplified the CDR3 regions for these TCR beta libraries. TCRdb passed the multiplex PCR reads through MiXCR, listing each CDR3 protein once. The sample carries more than 300,000 distinct CDR3 sequences, 10% to 15% recorded once. The same data also contributed to another study, on T cells in Graves' hyperthyroidism and ophthalmopathy. That work adds: A set of HTBI primers served as the primers for a first-round RT-PCR of the TCR CDR3.

This clonotype originated in a woman aged 18 to 35 with Graves disease. The sequencing used peripheral blood mononuclear cells (PBMCs), collected at new diagnosis, from a patient treated with antithyroid drugs.

Here the CDR3 DNA reads TGTGCCAGCAGTGAAAGGAGCCAAGGATCCGTCACGGCTTTCTTT. It encodes CASSERSQGSVTAFF. The J gene is TRBJ1-1, the V gene TRBV6-1; D uncertain. Germline V gene lookup returns CDR1 MNHNS and CDR2 SASEGT. The CDR3 covers 15 residues. Trimming shortened V by 2 bases and J by 11 bases, and 21 bases separated the two germline ends.